The 11 T cell receptor beta chains presented below share a single source sample, sequenced in a study of CD8 T cells in Susac syndrome. The RNA input was roughly 0.45 to 1 ug, and it was reverse transcribed with random hexamers. One entry per CDR3 protein, called by TCRdb with MiXCR from the immunoSEQ multiplex PCR reads. Of roughly 400,000 distinct CDR3 sequences in the sample, approximately 85% were seen once. Specimen: CD8+ T cells from PBMCs. These TCRs come from a human donor with multiple sclerosis.

J is TRBJ1-1 and V is TRBV2; the D gene is possibly TRBD1 (5 bases). V was clipped by 6 bases and J by 0 bases, with 17 bases between them. The CDR3 sequence is 16 residues long. Germline CDR1 is SNHLY and CDR2 is FYNNEI. CDR3 protein: CASSAVAGRVNTEAFF. The CDR3 bases are TGTGCCAGCAGCGCCGTGGCAGGGCGAGTGAACACTGAAGCTTTCTTT.

This clonotype has more than one count but fewer than ten. Written as DNA, the CDR3 is TGTGCCATCAGTGCAGAACAACAGGGGGCAGGTGGCTACACCTTC. Translation gives CAISAEQQGAGGYTF. The rearrangement links TRBV10-3 to TRBJ1-2, with 9 bases lining up with TRBD1. The length of the CDR3 is 15 residues. V gave up 4 bases and J gave up 7 bases; unmatched junction bases: 10. CDR1 ENHRY and CDR2 SYGVKD come from the germline V gene.

The V and J genes are TRBV11-2 and TRBJ2-7, with no clear D. Germline V gives CDR1 SGHAT, CDR2 FQNNGV. The CDR3 extends over 15 amino acids. The ends were cut back, 6 bases at V and 0 bases at J, with 15 bases in the middle. CDR3 protein: CASSLRTPYSYEQYF. The DNA of the CDR3 is TGTGCCAGCAGTCTTAGAACACCATACTCCTACGAGCAGTACTTC.

V gene TRBV7-9 combines with J gene TRBJ2-1; no clear D gene. Trimming removed 5 bases at V and 7 bases at J, with 9 bases between. Germline V CDR1 and CDR2: SEHNR, FQNEAQ (reference sequence). This CDR3 contains 12 residues. Here the CDR3 reads CASSPTPNEQFF. CDR3 DNA: TGTGCCAGCAGCCCGACACCGAATGAGCAGTTCTTC. The complete variable domain, with remaining parts taken from reference TRBV7-9 and TRBJ2-1, reads DTGVSQNPRHKITKRGQNVTFRCDPISEHNRLYWYRQTLGQGPEFLTYFQNEAQLEKSRLLSDRFSAERPKGSFSTLEIQRTEQGDSAMYLCASSPTPNEQFFGPGTRLTVL.

This clonotype was recorded only once. The chain carries TRBV27 and TRBJ1-2; D gene unclear. Germline V gene data show CDR1 as MNHEY and CDR2 as SMNVEV (reference sequence). V was trimmed by 3 bases and J by 8 bases, leaving 13 bases between them. The CDR3 is 13 amino acids. The CDR3 DNA is TGTGCCAGCAGTTTGGCCGGCTTTAGGGGCTACACCTTC. Its protein product is CASSLAGFRGYTF.

This sequence joins TRBV7-9 and TRBJ1-1; weak D call: TRBD1 (5 bases). With 5 bases removed from V and 1 base from J, the gap between germline ends came to 11 bases. This CDR3 region has 14 residues. In germline, CDR1 is SEHNR, CDR2 FQNEAQ (reference sequence). In DNA form, the CDR3 reads TGTGCCAGCAGCGGGCCGACAGAGAACACTGAAGCTTTCTTT. Residues: CASSGPTENTEAFF.

This chain links TRBV7-2 with TRBJ2-7, with D possibly TRBD2 on 5 matching bases. The CDR3 has 15 residues. Trimming removed 5 bases at V and 4 bases at J, with 18 bases between. Germline V gives CDR1 SGHTA, CDR2 FQGNSA. CDR3 sequence reads: CASSEGLPGYYEQYF. The CDR3 DNA reads as TGTGCCAGCAGCGAAGGATTACCGGGGTATTACGAGCAGTACTTC.

This chain uses TRBV5-6 with TRBJ2-4; TRBD2 aligns across 12 bases. Germline-derived CDR1 and CDR2 are SGHDT and YYEEEE. The CDR3 runs 19 residues. V gave up 2 bases and J gave up 0 bases; unmatched junction bases: 9. CDR3 DNA: TGTGCCAGCAGCTTCACTAGCGGGAGGACTAACTTAGCCAAAAACATTCAGTACTTC. Its protein product is CASSFTSGRTNLAKNIQYF.

This rearrangement joins TRBV5-4 to TRBJ2-5; D unresolved. In germline, CDR1 is SGHNT, CDR2 YYREEE (reference sequence). The CDR3 is 14 residues long. V was shortened by 0 bases and J by 4 bases, with 10 bases between the two germline ends. The CDR3 sequence: CASSLGAGRETQYF. For the CDR3, the DNA is TGTGCCAGCAGCTTGGGGGCAGGACGAGAGACCCAGTACTTC.

V gene TRBV4-1 combines with J gene TRBJ2-1, with 10 positions matching TRBD2. Trimming took 0 bases from V and 4 from J; bases not matched to a gene: 3. The germline gives CDR1 MGHRA, CDR2 YSYEKL. The CDR3 is 16 amino acids. The chain's CDR3 is CASSQDVTSGYNEQFF. The CDR3 DNA reads as TGCGCCAGCAGCCAAGATGTGACTAGCGGGTACAATGAGCAGTTCTTC.

This chain links TRBV13 with TRBJ1-1; a possible D gene is TRBD1 (5 bases). V shed 2 bases and J shed 6 bases, with 7 bases lying between them. Looked up from germline, CDR1 is PRHDT and CDR2 is FYEKMQ (reference sequence). The length of the CDR3 is 12 residues. CDR3 nucleotide sequence: TGTGCCAGCAGCTTACTACAGGCTGAAGCTTTCTTT. This translates into CASSLLQAEAFF.